This T cell receptor beta chain came from a study of control samples from healthy donors and cancer patients. Repertoires were generated with immunoSEQ multiplex PCR, while TCRdb's copy carries only in-frame clones and drops some. In the table there are around 100,000 clones, roughly nine tenths of which are singletons. The V segment lost 4 bases and the J segment 7 bases; nucleotides outside the gene matches: 5. This CDR3 has 15 residues. Germline V gene lookup returns CDR1 LGHNA and CDR2 YNFKEQ. Sequencing input: blood. The sequence derives from a woman in her forties or fifties in good health. The chain joins TRBV4-2 to TRBJ2-1; TRBD2 matches 12 bases. CDR3 coding DNA: TGTGCCAGCAGCCTATCTAGCGGGAGGGCGAATGAGCAGTTCTTC. Translated, it gives CASSLSSGRANEQFF.